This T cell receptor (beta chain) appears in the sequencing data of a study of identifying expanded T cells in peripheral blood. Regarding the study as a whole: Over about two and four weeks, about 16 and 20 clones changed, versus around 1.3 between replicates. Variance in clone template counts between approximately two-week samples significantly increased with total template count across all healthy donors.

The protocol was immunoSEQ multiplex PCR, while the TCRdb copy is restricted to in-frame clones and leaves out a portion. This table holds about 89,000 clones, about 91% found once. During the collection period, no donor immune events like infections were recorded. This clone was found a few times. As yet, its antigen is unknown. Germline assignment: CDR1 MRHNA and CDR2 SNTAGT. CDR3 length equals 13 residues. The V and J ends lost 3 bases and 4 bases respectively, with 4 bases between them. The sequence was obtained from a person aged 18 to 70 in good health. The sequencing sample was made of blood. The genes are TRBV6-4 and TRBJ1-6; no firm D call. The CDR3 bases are TGTGCCAGCAGTGAGGGTTATAATTCACCCCTCCACTTT. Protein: CASSEGYNSPLHF.